This T cell receptor (beta chain) was obtained from a study of shared clonotypes between healthy human individuals. Study outcomes and limitations: Compared with clonotypes that all four donors shared, non-shared clonotypes had lower generation probabilities. The study sampled only blood, and tissue repertoires likely differ.

With regard to this clone: Its antigen is not known.

Repertoires were generated with immunoSEQ multiplex PCR, while TCRdb's copy carries only in-frame clones and drops some. The table records more than 1,200,000 clones, around 98.5% of them present only once. Sequencing was performed on naive CD4+ T cells sorted from blood. Subset: CD45RA+ positively selected. The source is a man aged 30 to 39 in good health.

The CDR3 here is CASSYGDPTDTQYF. The CDR3 nucleotides are TGTGCCAGCAGTTACGGGGATCCCACAGATACGCAGTATTTT. The chain couples TRBV6-5 to TRBJ2-3; D gene uncertain. CDR3 length: 14 residues. The germline V gene encodes CDR1 MNHEY and CDR2 SVGAGI. The V end was cut by 2 bases, the J end by 2 bases, with 8 bases between.